This T cell receptor (beta chain) comes out of a study of T-cell reconstitution after alpha-beta-depleted transplantation in children. This clonotype has only a few counts. CDR3 length equals 15 residues. Germline CDR1 and CDR2: SGHRS and YFSETQ. V lost 0 bases and J 10 bases, leaving 17 bases between the germline ends. Construction of the TCRbeta library involved unique molecular identifiers. Using its own MiXCR run on the PCR reads, TCRdb lists one record per CDR3 protein. The sample lists 350,000 to 450,000 distinct CDR3 sequences; 13% were seen once. The receptor was derived from a human donor who donated a stem cell graft to a child with Fanconi anemia. The chain joins TRBV5-1 to TRBJ2-1; D unresolved. The sequences come from PBMCs, collected from the stem cell graft. The CDR3 DNA reads TGCGCCAGCAGCTTGGGGCTAGTCGGGTTAAGCGAGCAGTTCTTC. Translation gives CASSLGLVGLSEQFF.